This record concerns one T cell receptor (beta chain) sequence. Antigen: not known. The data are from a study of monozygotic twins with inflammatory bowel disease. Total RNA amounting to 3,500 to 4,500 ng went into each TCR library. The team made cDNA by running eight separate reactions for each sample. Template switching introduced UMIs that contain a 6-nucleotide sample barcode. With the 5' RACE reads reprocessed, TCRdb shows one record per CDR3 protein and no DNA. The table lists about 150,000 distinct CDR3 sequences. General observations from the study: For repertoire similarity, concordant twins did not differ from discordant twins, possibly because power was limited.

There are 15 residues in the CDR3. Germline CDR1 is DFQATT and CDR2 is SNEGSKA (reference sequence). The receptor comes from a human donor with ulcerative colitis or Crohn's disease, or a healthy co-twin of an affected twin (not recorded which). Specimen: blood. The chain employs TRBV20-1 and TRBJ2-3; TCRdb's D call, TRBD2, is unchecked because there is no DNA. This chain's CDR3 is CSARAQLAGADTQYF.